This T cell receptor beta chain was identified during a study of cytomegalovirus exposure and HLA in healthy donors. Overall study context: Of all 380 or so donors who were genotyped, 75% to 90% belonged to the Caucasian-associated ancestry cluster. The study's findings and limits: Whilst most TCR sequences proved rare, a subset of public TCRs occurred across many donors.

A note on this clone: The antigen is unknown.

This CDR3 is 14 amino acids long. Trimming took off 5 bases at V and 7 bases at J, with 17 bases between the two ends. The germline gives CDR1 MNHEY, CDR2 SVGAGI. The PCR used 60 Vbeta and 13 Jbeta primers. The table came from immunoSEQ multiplex PCR; TCRdb's copy has only in-frame clones and leaves some out. The data contain around 61,000 clones, 60% to 80% of them singletons. The chain combines TRBV6-5 with TRBJ2-5; D perhaps matches TRBD2 (5 bases). Sequencing used PBMCs. This receptor was obtained from a man aged 35 to 55 in good health and CMV-seropositive. DNA for the CDR3: TGTGCCAGCAGTGCCTCCCGGGGAACGGGGACCCAGTACTTC. Its translation: CASSASRGTGTQYF.